This T cell receptor beta chain is drawn from a study of shared clonotypes between healthy human individuals (dated by TCRdb to about 2020). In terms of the full investigation: The cohort included three men and two women between 18 and 49 years of age. To increase sequencing depth and limit assay-specific biases, TCR repertoire library preparation and sequencing were carried out by different laboratories using diverse techniques. For each donor, three plates each were used for CD4 naive and CD4 memory, two plates were used for CD8 naive, and one plate was used for CD8 memory. The study deeply sequenced blood TCR repertoires of five healthy adults to estimate repertoire size and the extent of clonotype sharing between individuals. Between about 0.8 and 8.9 billion PBMCs per donor were obtained by leukapheresis.

V has 4 bases trimmed and J has 2 bases trimmed; junction bases matching no gene number 14. The germline V gene encodes CDR1 MNHNS and CDR2 SASEGT. From its cysteine to its phenylalanine, the CDR3 spans 18 amino acids. Only CDR3 DNA remains: 54 bases, in frame from the first base. The donors were healthy, HIV-negative adults with no recently reported acute infections or vaccinations. Every donor was a Caucasian adult living in Nashville, Tennessee, USA. CD4+ T cells were enriched by magnetic negative selection, after which naive cells were positively selected on CD45RA and the negative fraction was taken as the memory subset. Blood was obtained by leukapheresis, after which PBMCs were separated by Ficoll-Histopaque density gradient centrifugation and cryopreserved in liquid nitrogen vapor phase. Analytical flow cytometry was used to check the purity and quantity of each magnetically sorted T cell population. From each sorted fraction, genomic DNA was isolated and quantified by UV absorbance on a Nanodrop 2000c.

Using the deep immunoSEQ assay, TCR CDR3 regions were amplified from genomic DNA by multiplex PCR. Extracted genomic DNA from each cell subset was spread evenly across all wells of several immunoSEQ 96-well plates, with each plate serving as a replicate. Each replicate PCR for sorted subsets received about 220 ng genomic DNA, equal to tens of thousands of T cell genomes. Purified libraries were quantified with a Qubit 3.0 fluorometer, sized on a Bioanalyzer 2100, and re-quantified with the KAPA Library Quantification kit. Each immunoSEQ 96-well plate was sequenced on its own single-read 150-cycle Illumina NextSeq 550 flow cell. The published analysis was carried out like this. Because only junctional sequences without quality scores were contained in the immunoSEQ output, filtering matching that applied to full-length reads could not be performed. Sequences were annotated with PyIR, a Python wrapper for IgBLAST v1.9, using IMGT germline references to assign V/J genes and CDR3. Reads were removed for weak V/J assignments (E-value above 1e-6), missing CDR3, stop codons, out-of-frame junctions, or ambiguous translated residues. V3J clonotypes were defined by identical inferred V gene, J gene, and CDR3 amino acid sequence. Percentage overlap between repertoires was computed as shared unique clonotypes divided by the size of the smaller repertoire. Three approaches were used to assess repertoire richness: RTK rarefaction, the Chao1 estimator, and Recon v2.1 estimates of unobserved clonotypes. Generation probabilities were computed with OLGA for all TCRbeta clonotypes obtained by the gDNA method from four donors. TCRdb obtained this table from immuneACCESS and retained in-frame rearrangements with V and J assigned. These tables miss some clones; where compared with another copy, unresolved V genes account for less than half of the shortfall, and the remainder is unexplained. V and J calls and clone size follow that table, whereas D and trimming were derived from the DNA. This sample holds around 1.4 million clones; less than 99% were observed only once. About 0.4% of the sample goes to the ten largest clones.

Results the study describes overall, beyond this receptor: Rarefaction of sorted-subset datasets indicated incomplete sequencing despite the large sequencing depth. Naive subsets generally had larger estimated clonotype richness than memory subsets did. Sharing across several donors was observed for about 5% of naive CD4, less than 4% of naive CD8, 2.3% of memory CD4, and roughly 0.4% of memory CD8 clonotypes. Because the study included a small number of donors, the genetic and exposure-history diversity represented was limited. Compared with non-shared clonotypes, clonotypes shared by all four sorted-subset donors had higher generation probabilities. Sampling was restricted to blood, and TCR repertoires in tissue are likely to differ from TCR repertoires in blood. Pairwise subsampling indicated that sequencing depth was expected to affect the degree of clonotype sharing among donors.

This clone has a single count. Its antigen is currently not known. Base quality data are lacking; no much larger clone is found one base away. The sample consisted of naive CD4+ T cells sorted from blood. Reading the label with the study, this specimen's cell subset or site is: CD45RA+ positively selected. This receptor was identified in a man younger than 40 in good health. This chain joins TRBV6-1 to TRBJ2-7, with 10 middle bases fitting TRBD2. The nucleotide sequence is given as TGTGCCAGCAGTGCCCGTACTAGCGGGAAAGGCGGGGCCTACGAGCAGTACTTC. This is translated as CASSARTSGKGGAYEQYF.